Shown below are 31 T cell receptor beta chains from a single sample sequenced in a study of shared clonotypes between healthy human individuals. Sequencing was performed with immunoSEQ multiplex PCR; in TCRdb, only in-frame clones are kept and a portion is missing. The sample has fewer than 2.5 million clones, 93% seen once. Sequencing was done on a sample of naive CD4+ T cells from PBMCs. Subset noted: CD45RA+ positively selected. The origin of the receptors is a man between 18 and 35 years old in good health. Some clones in this sample may be carry-over from other donors' samples.

The chain uses TRBV5-1 and TRBJ2-1, with D unresolved. The CDR3 contains 11 residues. Trimming took 5 bases from V and 5 from J, leaving 5 bases between them. Looked up from germline, CDR1 is SGHRS and CDR2 is YFSETQ. The CDR3 region has the DNA TGCGCCAGCAGATCTAACAATGAGCAGTTCTTC. This codes for CASRSNNEQFF.

Of note for this clone: This sample also contains other DNA sequences that code for the same CDR3. J is TRBJ2-3 and V is TRBV9; unclear D gene. Germline V gives CDR1 SGDLS, CDR2 YYNGEE. CDR3 size: 13 residues. Trimming stripped 4 bases from V and 1 base from J, with 7 bases between. This chain's CDR3 is CASSPPGTDTQYF. The CDR3 nucleotides read TGTGCCAGCAGCCCCCCGGGCACAGATACGCAGTATTTT.

This clone was counted a few times. The chain joins TRBV2 to TRBJ1-5; D not resolved. The CDR3 has 14 residues. The V and J ends lost 5 bases and 6 bases respectively, with 14 bases between them. Germline-derived CDR1 and CDR2 are SNHLY and FYNNEI. CDR3 sequence reads: CASSPVAKSQPQHF. CDR3 sequence (DNA): TGTGCCAGCAGTCCGGTCGCTAAGAGTCAGCCCCAGCATTTT.

Details on this clone: The same CDR3 arises from other DNA sequences in this sample as well. The chain joins TRBV6-5 to TRBJ2-6; no clear D gene. Trimming took 2 bases from V and 1 from J, leaving 6 bases between them. The CDR3 loop spans 15 amino acids. CDR1 MNHEY and CDR2 SVGAGI come from the germline V gene. CDR3 nucleotide sequence: TGTGCCAGCAGTTACGGTGGATCTGGGGCCAACGTCCTGACTTTC. Translated, it gives CASSYGGSGANVLTF.

The chain links TRBV6-5 to TRBJ1-2; possible D gene TRBD1, 5 bases. This CDR3 comprises 15 residues. The germline CDR1 and CDR2 sequences are MNHEY and SVGAGI. Trimming pared 4 bases from V and 1 base from J, leaving 13 bases between. CDR3 amino acids: CASSWTRGVNYGYTF. The CDR3 bases are TGTGCCAGCAGTTGGACCCGGGGGGTTAACTATGGCTACACCTTC.

The chain combines TRBV6-5 with TRBJ1-5, with TRBD1 matching over 9 bases. The trim removed 6 bases at V and 6 bases at J, leaving 9 bases unmatched. This CDR3 has 15 residues. Looked up from germline, CDR1 is MNHEY and CDR2 is SVGAGI. CDR3 loop: CASRDPGQGGQPQHF. CDR3 DNA sequence: TGTGCCAGCAGGGACCCGGGACAGGGAGGTCAGCCCCAGCATTTT.

The V call is TRBV5-1, the J call TRBJ2-7; D gene ambiguous. Looked up from germline, CDR1 is SGHRS and CDR2 is YFSETQ. Trimming removed 1 base at V and 3 bases at J, with 8 bases between. This CDR3 spans 13 amino acids. The CDR3 sequence is CASSLPDHYEQYF. Written as DNA, the CDR3 is TGCGCCAGCAGCTTGCCTGACCACTACGAGCAGTACTTC. The full variable domain, with the rest looked up from reference TRBV5-1 and TRBJ2-7, is KAGVTQTPRYLIKTRGQQVTLSCSPISGHRSVSWYQQTPGQGLQFLFEYFSETQRNKGNFPGRFSGRQFSNSRSEMNVSTLELGDSALYLCASSLPDHYEQYFGPGTRLTVT.

The J gene is TRBJ1-1, the V gene TRBV27; no clear D. The CDR3 runs 16 residues. Germline CDR1 MNHEY, CDR2 SMNVEV (reference sequence). V was shortened by 6 bases and J by 4 bases, with 21 bases between the two germline ends. The CDR3 reads CASRRERETRGTEAFF. CDR3 nucleotide sequence: TGTGCCAGCAGGAGGGAGAGGGAGACTAGAGGCACTGAAGCTTTCTTT.

The genes are TRBV4-1 and TRBJ2-3; 8 positions agree with TRBD2. The CDR3 is made up of 16 amino acids. The germline V gene encodes CDR1 MGHRA and CDR2 YSYEKL. With V trimmed by 7 bases and J by 2 bases, 11 bases remained unmatched. The CDR3 sequence: CASTPRSAGDTDTQYF. In DNA, the CDR3 is TGCGCCAGCACCCCCCGGTCAGCGGGAGACACAGATACGCAGTATTTT.

The chain uses TRBV29-1 and TRBJ2-7; D is ambiguous. Trimming took 4 bases from V and 2 from J, leaving 12 bases between them. There are 13 residues in the CDR3. The germline CDR1 and CDR2 sequences are SQVTM and ANQGSEA. CDR3 in DNA: TGCAGCGTTGGGCTTATGATGACCTACGAGCAGTACTTC. Its protein is CSVGLMMTYEQYF.

The V call is TRBV5-6, the J call TRBJ2-7; possibly TRBD1 for D (5 bases). The germline V gene encodes CDR1 SGHDT and CDR2 YYEEEE. Trimming took off 3 bases at V and 2 bases at J, with 9 bases between the two ends. The CDR3 length is 13 residues. DNA of the CDR3: TGTGCCAGCAGCTCCCAGGGTACCTACGAGCAGTACTTC. It is translated as CASSSQGTYEQYF. The whole variable domain, remainder taken from reference TRBV5-6 and TRBJ2-7, is DAGVTQSPTHLIKTRGQQVTLRCSPKSGHDTVSWYQQALGQGPQFIFQYYEEEERQRGNFPDRFSGHQFPNYSSELNVNALLLGDSALYLCASSSQGTYEQYFGPGTRLTVT.

The rearrangement links TRBV5-1 to TRBJ2-7; 9 nucleotides agree with TRBD2. Germline V CDR1 and CDR2: SGHRS, YFSETQ. V was clipped by 0 bases and J by 3 bases; unmatched bases: 4. CDR3 length equals 15 residues. CDR3 bases: TGCGCCAGCAGCTTGGTACTAGCGGGCGACTACGAGCAGTACTTC. Translation: CASSLVLAGDYEQYF.

This rearrangement joins TRBV7-9 to TRBJ2-3, with 9 bases identical to TRBD2. Looked up from germline, CDR1 is SEHNR and CDR2 is FQNEAQ (reference sequence). The CDR3 length is 15 residues. V was clipped by 5 bases and J by 4 bases; unmatched bases: 7. The CDR3 DNA is TGTGCCAGCAGCCCGGGACTAGCCGCGGCAGATACGCAGTATTTT. It encodes CASSPGLAAADTQYF. Complete variable domain (other parts from reference TRBV7-9 and TRBJ2-3): DTGVSQNPRHKITKRGQNVTFRCDPISEHNRLYWYRQTLGQGPEFLTYFQNEAQLEKSRLLSDRFSAERPKGSFSTLEIQRTEQGDSAMYLCASSPGLAAADTQYFGPGTRLTVL.

This clone was found once. This sequence joins TRBV7-9 and TRBJ1-4; D remains ambiguous. CDR1 and CDR2 (germline): SEHNR, FQNEAQ (reference sequence). The CDR3 contains 13 residues. Trimming removed 10 bases at V and 0 bases at J, with 9 bases between. CDR3 residues: CATYPATNEKLFF. The CDR3 DNA is TGTGCCACATACCCTGCAACTAATGAAAAACTGTTTTTT.

The chain links TRBV10-3 to TRBJ2-7, with D possibly being TRBD1 or TRBD2 (5 bases each). This CDR3 has 14 amino acids. Trimming shortened V by 3 bases and J by 2 bases, and 11 bases separated the two germline ends. CDR1 ENHRY and CDR2 SYGVKD come from the germline V gene. CDR3 DNA: TGTGCCATCAGTGACATTGAGGGGACCTACGAGCAGTACTTC. The encoded protein is CAISDIEGTYEQYF.

J is TRBJ2-7 and V is TRBV6-5, with no clear D. V was trimmed by 0 bases and J by 1 base, leaving 13 bases between them. Germline V gene data show CDR1 as MNHEY and CDR2 as SVGAGI. The CDR3 contains 16 residues. CDR3 region: CASSYSLQQPSYEQYF. The CDR3 DNA follows: TGTGCCAGCAGTTACTCGCTCCAGCAGCCTTCCTACGAGCAGTACTTC.

This chain connects TRBV29-1 to TRBJ2-1, with 16 bases lining up with TRBD2. Germline V gives CDR1 SQVTM, CDR2 ANQGSEA. V shed 8 bases and J 9 bases; nucleotides not matched to a gene: 7. The CDR3 is 14 residues long. CDR3: CSISGLAGGAEQFF. The CDR3 DNA sequence: TGCAGCATATCGGGACTAGCGGGAGGGGCTGAGCAGTTCTTC.

A single count supports this clone. The chain combines TRBV2 with TRBJ2-7; 9 bases are shared with TRBD1. This CDR3 region has 15 residues. Germline CDR1 SNHLY, CDR2 FYNNEI. V lost 6 bases and J lost 3; bases outside the gene matches: 9. In DNA form, the CDR3 reads TGTGCCAGCAGGGTTGAGGGGACAGGGCGCTACGAGCAGTACTTC. Protein: CASRVEGTGRYEQYF.

The J gene is TRBJ1-2, the V gene TRBV30; D remains ambiguous. Trimming took 5 bases from V and 8 from J, leaving 18 bases between them. Germline V gene lookup returns CDR1 GTSNPN and CDR2 SVGIG (reference sequence). The CDR3 contains 13 residues. CDR3 DNA: TGTGCCTGGTCCCAGACCATGAGTCGCGGCTACACCTTC. Protein product: CAWSQTMSRGYTF.

As regards this clone: The sample contains more than one DNA sequence encoding this CDR3. This chain joins TRBV14 and TRBJ1-2, with 8 bases matching TRBD1. Trimming took 4 bases from V and 4 from J; bases not matched to a gene: 5. CDR1 and CDR2 from the germline V gene are SGHDN and FVKESK. This CDR3 is built from 14 residues. The CDR3: CASSRGQGGYGYTF. CDR3 nucleotides: TGTGCCAGCAGCCGAGGACAGGGAGGCTATGGCTACACCTTC.

CDR3 amino acids: CASSLGPQHF. In nucleotides, the CDR3 is TGTGCCAGCAGTTTAGGCCCCCAGCATTTT. This chain uses TRBV28 with TRBJ1-5; the D is unclear. With 2 bases removed from V and 10 bases from J, the gap between germline ends came to 3 bases. CDR1 is MDHEN, CDR2 SYDVKM, per germline. This CDR3 has 10 amino acids.

The chain is built from TRBV7-3 and TRBJ2-1; TRBD2 might be the D (6 bases). The CDR3 covers 16 residues. Trimming pared 5 bases from V and 2 bases from J, leaving 16 bases between. Germline CDR1 is SGHTA and CDR2 is FQGTGA. The chain's CDR3 is CASSQDSGGAYNEQFF. The CDR3 DNA follows: TGTGCCAGCAGCCAAGATAGCGGAGGAGCCTACAATGAGCAGTTCTTC.

The chain couples TRBV6-5 to TRBJ2-1, with TRBD2 matching 7 bases. CDR3 length: 16 amino acids. J lost 1 base, V lost 4 bases, and 7 bases had no gene match. Per germline, CDR1 MNHEY and CDR2 SVGAGI. Written as DNA, the CDR3 is TGTGCCAGCAGTTTAACTAGCGACTTATCCTACAATGAGCAGTTCTTC. Amino acid sequence: CASSLTSDLSYNEQFF.

The CDR3 loop reads CASSFGTGDYEQYF. The CDR3 DNA follows: TGTGCCAGCAGCTTTGGGACAGGCGACTACGAGCAGTACTTC. This chain uses TRBV7-7 with TRBJ2-7; 8 bases are shared with TRBD1. The CDR3 is 14 residues long. With V trimmed by 3 bases and J by 3 bases, 4 bases remained unmatched. CDR1 SSHAT and CDR2 FNYEAQ come from the germline V gene (reference sequence).

The CDR3 spells CASRQDRANQPQHF. The CDR3, as DNA: TGCGCCAGCAGACAGGACAGGGCCAATCAGCCCCAGCATTTT. This chain connects TRBV10-1 to TRBJ1-5, with 8 bases aligning to TRBD1. The CDR3 has 14 amino acids. Germline V gene lookup returns CDR1 WNHNN and CDR2 SYGVQD (reference sequence). Germline trimming cut 6 bases from V and 3 bases from J; bases unmatched to any gene: 4.

This sequence joins TRBV7-2 and TRBJ2-5, with 8 bases fitting TRBD1. The CDR3 totals 14 residues. J lost 5 bases, V lost 3 bases, and 5 bases had no gene match. Germline CDR1 SGHTA, CDR2 FQGNSA. The CDR3 region is CASSLFRGQETQYF. The CDR3 DNA sequence: TGTGCCAGCAGCTTGTTCAGGGGGCAGGAGACCCAGTACTTC.

Points on this clone: Different DNA sequences within this sample yield the same CDR3. This chain connects TRBV7-9 to TRBJ1-3, with D unclear. Trimming removed 2 bases at V and 4 bases at J, with 3 bases between. Per the germline V gene, CDR1 is SEHNR and CDR2 is FQNEAQ (reference sequence). The CDR3 runs to 12 residues. The CDR3 coding sequence is TGTGCCAGCAGCTTAATAGGAAACACCATATATTTT. Its protein is CASSLIGNTIYF.

This clone was counted a single time. The same CDR3 can be traced to other DNA sequences in this sample. This sequence joins TRBV6-5 and TRBJ1-5; D gene ambiguous. Germline CDR1 and CDR2: MNHEY and SVGAGI. V gave up 6 bases and J gave up 2 bases, with 11 bases separating them. This CDR3 is 14 amino acids long. The CDR3: CASSRPGGNQPQHF. The DNA for the CDR3 is TGTGCCAGCAGCCGTCCTGGGGGCAATCAGCCCCAGCATTTT.

This chain links TRBV30 with TRBJ1-1; D perhaps matches TRBD1 (5 bases). Germline V gene sequence: CDR1 GTSNPN, CDR2 SVGIG (reference sequence). V was clipped by 2 bases and J by 5 bases, with 15 bases between them. The length of the CDR3 is 14 residues. CDR3 protein: CAWSPHSGGTEAFF. The CDR3 DNA is TGTGCCTGGAGTCCTCACTCGGGGGGGACTGAAGCTTTCTTT.

Of note for this clone: Other nucleotide sequences in the sample specify the same CDR3. The chain combines TRBV28 with TRBJ2-1, with a possible D match to TRBD2 (5 bases). V gave up 6 bases and J gave up 0 bases, with 6 bases separating them. The CDR3 runs to 13 residues. Per germline, CDR1 MDHEN and CDR2 SYDVKM. The CDR3 DNA reads as TGTGCCAGCAGGGACTCCTCCTACAATGAGCAGTTCTTC. It yields the protein CASRDSSYNEQFF.

The gene calls are TRBV7-2 and TRBJ1-2; D might be TRBD1 (5 bases). Germline V gene sequence: CDR1 SGHTA, CDR2 FQGNSA. The CDR3 covers 17 residues. The ends were cut back, 5 bases at V and 6 bases at J, with 25 bases in the middle. The CDR3 DNA reads as TGTGCCAGCAGCGTTAGGGGTCAGGGAGATGAGTTTCATGGCTACACCTTC. Translating gives CASSVRGQGDEFHGYTF.